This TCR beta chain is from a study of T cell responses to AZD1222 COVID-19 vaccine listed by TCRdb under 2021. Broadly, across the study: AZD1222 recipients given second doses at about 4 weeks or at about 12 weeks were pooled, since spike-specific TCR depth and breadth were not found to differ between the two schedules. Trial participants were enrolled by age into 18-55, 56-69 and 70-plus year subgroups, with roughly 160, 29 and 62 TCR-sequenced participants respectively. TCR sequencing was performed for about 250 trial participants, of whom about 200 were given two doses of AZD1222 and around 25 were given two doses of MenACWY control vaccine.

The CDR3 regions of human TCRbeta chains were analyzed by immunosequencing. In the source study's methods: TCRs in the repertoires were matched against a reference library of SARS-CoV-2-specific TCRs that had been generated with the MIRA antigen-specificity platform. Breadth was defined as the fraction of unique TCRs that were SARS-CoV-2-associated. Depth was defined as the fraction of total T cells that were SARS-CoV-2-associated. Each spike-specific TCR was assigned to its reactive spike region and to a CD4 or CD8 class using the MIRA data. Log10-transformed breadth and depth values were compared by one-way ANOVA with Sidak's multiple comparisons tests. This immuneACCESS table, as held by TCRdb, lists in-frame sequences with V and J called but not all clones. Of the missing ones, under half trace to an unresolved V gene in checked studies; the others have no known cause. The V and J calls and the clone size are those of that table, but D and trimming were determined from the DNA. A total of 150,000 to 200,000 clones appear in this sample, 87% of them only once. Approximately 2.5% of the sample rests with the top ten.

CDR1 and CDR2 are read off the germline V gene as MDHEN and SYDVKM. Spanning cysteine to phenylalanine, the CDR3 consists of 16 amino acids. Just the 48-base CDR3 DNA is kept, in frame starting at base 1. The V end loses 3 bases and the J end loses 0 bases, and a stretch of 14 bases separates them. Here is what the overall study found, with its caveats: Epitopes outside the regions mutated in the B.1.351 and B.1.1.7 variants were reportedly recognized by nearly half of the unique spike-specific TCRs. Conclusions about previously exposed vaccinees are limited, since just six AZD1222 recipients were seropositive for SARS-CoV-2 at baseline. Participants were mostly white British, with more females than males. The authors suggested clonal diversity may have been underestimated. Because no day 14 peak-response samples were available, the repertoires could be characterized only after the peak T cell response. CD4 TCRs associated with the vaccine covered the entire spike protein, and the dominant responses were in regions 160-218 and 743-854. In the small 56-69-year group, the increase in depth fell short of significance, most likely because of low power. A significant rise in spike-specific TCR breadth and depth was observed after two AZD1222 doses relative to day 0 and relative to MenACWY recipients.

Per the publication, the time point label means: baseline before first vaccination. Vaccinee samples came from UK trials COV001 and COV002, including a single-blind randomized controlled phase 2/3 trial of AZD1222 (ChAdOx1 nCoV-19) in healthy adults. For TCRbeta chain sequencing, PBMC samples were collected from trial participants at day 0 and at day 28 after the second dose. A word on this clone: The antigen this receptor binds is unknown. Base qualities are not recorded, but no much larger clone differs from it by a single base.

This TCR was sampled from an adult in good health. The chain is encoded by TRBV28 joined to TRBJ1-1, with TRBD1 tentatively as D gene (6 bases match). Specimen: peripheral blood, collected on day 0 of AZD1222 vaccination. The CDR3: CASSFSYRVLNTEAFF. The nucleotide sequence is TGTGCCAGCAGTTTCTCCTACAGGGTGTTGAACACTGAAGCTTTCTTT.